This is a list of T cell receptor beta chains from one sample in a study of blood T cell repertoires in COVID-19. Only in-frame clones appear in the TCRdb table, and some are missing; sequencing was by immunoSEQ multiplex PCR. The table has under 80,000 clones, approximately 84% seen once. The sample taken for sequencing was peripheral blood. The receptors were sampled from a human donor in a cohort sampled during active COVID-19. Both conserved end residues are part of each CDR3. The D gene is left open where the match is weak. For some rows the clone size is stated as once, few or many, or as a class when expanded; others skip it.

j_gene	v_gene	abundance	d_gene	CDR3nt	CDR3aa
TRBJ2-7	TRBV2	few	-	TGTGCCAGCAGGCCGCCTAGCGTCTACTCCTACGAGCAGTACTTC	CASRPPSVYSYEQYF
TRBJ2-1	TRBV19	-	TRBD1	TGTGCCAGTAGTCGGACAGGGTCCATTGAGCAGTTCTTC	CASSRTGSIEQFF
TRBJ2-7	TRBV7-9	-	TRBD1	TGTGCCAGCAGACGGACAGGGCCCTCCTACGAGCAGTACTTC	CASRRTGPSYEQYF
TRBJ2-3	TRBV5-6	-	-	TGTGCCAGCAGCTTTCAGGGTTCAGATACGCAGTATTTT	CASSFQGSDTQYF
TRBJ2-1	TRBV2	once	-	TGTGCCAGCAGTTGGGGCCGCTCCTACAATGAGCAGTTCTTC	CASSWGRSYNEQFF
TRBJ1-5	TRBV2	-	-	TGTGCCAGCAGTGTTGGCGGGTTCCATCAGCCCCAGCATTTT	CASSVGGFHQPQHF
TRBJ2-1	TRBV24-1	-	TRBD1	TGTGCCACCAGTGATTACAGGGGGAGGAAATTCTTC	CATSDYRGRKFF
TRBJ1-2	TRBV9	-	-	TGTGCCAGCAGCGTAGAGCCGGGAGCTAACTATGGCTACACCTTC	CASSVEPGANYGYTF
TRBJ1-2	TRBV5-1	-	TRBD1	TGCGCCAGCAGCTTGGCCGGGGACAGGAGTAACTATGGCTACACCTTC	CASSLAGDRSNYGYTF
TRBJ1-2	TRBV18	once	TRBD1	TGTGCCAGCTCACCACAGGACAGGGGGCTGGGTGGCTACACCTTC	CASSPQDRGLGGYTF
TRBJ2-7	TRBV7-2	-	TRBD2	TGTGCCAGCAGCTTGAGACTAGCGGGGGGGGCGTTGTACTTC	CASSLRLAGGALYF
TRBJ2-7	TRBV28	-	TRBD1	TGTGCCAGCAGCCTCGGACAGGATCCGCGCGAGCAGTACTTC	CASSLGQDPREQYF
TRBJ1-1	TRBV6-6	-	TRBD1	TGTGCCACCCGACCCGGGACAGGGGTTACAGCTTTCTTT	CATRPGTGVTAFF
TRBJ2-3	TRBV6-5	-	-	TGTGCCAGCAGTCCTTCCGGGACTCTAGGGGATACGCAGTATTTT	CASSPSGTLGDTQYF
TRBJ2-3	TRBV30	-	TRBD2	TGTGCCGAATCTAGCGGGGGTTCAGATACGCAGTATTTT	CAESSGGSDTQYF
TRBJ1-4	TRBV5-1	-	-	TGCGCCAGCAGCAAGGGCGTGGGGGGAGGTGAAAAACTGTTTTTT	CASSKGVGGGEKLFF
TRBJ2-7	TRBV5-1	-	-	TGCGCCAGCATGCCCACGGCAGGGGGGTACGAGCAGTACTTC	CASMPTAGGYEQYF
TRBJ2-5	TRBV6-1	once	-	TGTGCCAGCAAAACAGGGAACCAGGAGACCCAGTACTTC	CASKTGNQETQYF
TRBJ2-3	TRBV5-1	-	TRBD1	TGCGCCAGCAGCTTAGAATCAGGACAGGGTAGTGGAGATACGCAGTATTTT	CASSLESGQGSGDTQYF
TRBJ2-1	TRBV5-1	-	-	TGCGCCAGCAGCTTGCCGGGAAATGAGCAGTTCTTC	CASSLPGNEQFF
TRBJ1-2	TRBV6-5	-	-	TGTGCCAGCAGTCGCACTACAGGGTTTGGTGGCTACACCTTC	CASSRTTGFGGYTF
TRBJ1-1	TRBV28	-	TRBD1	TGTGCCAGCGGACAGGGGAACACTGAAGCTTTCTTT	CASGQGNTEAFF
TRBJ2-3	TRBV5-1	-	TRBD2	TGCGCCAGTTTAGCGGGGGGCCCTGGAGATACGCAGTATTTT	CASLAGGPGDTQYF
TRBJ2-3	TRBV18	once	TRBD2	TGTGCCAGCTCCTCGAGCGAGACTAGCGGCACAGATACGCAGTATTTT	CASSSSETSGTDTQYF
TRBJ2-5	TRBV11-2	-	-	TGTGCCAGCAGCCGAGAGACCCAGTACTTC	CASSRETQYF
TRBJ2-3	TRBV27	-	-	TGTGCCAGCAGTTTAGCGGGAAGCACAGATACGCAGTATTTT	CASSLAGSTDTQYF
TRBJ1-4	TRBV19	-	-	TGTGCCAGTAGCAGGACAGCAAATAATGAAAAACTGTTTTTT	CASSRTANNEKLFF